These T cell receptor beta chains were read from a single sample in a study of blood T cell repertoires in COVID-19. Measured with immunoSEQ multiplex PCR; TCRdb has only the in-frame clones, and not every one. The sample holds about 180,000 clones, less than 90% seen once. Sequences were obtained from peripheral blood. The source is a woman in her 70s with COVID-19, enrolled during active disease. CDR3s include the opening cysteine and the closing phenylalanine or tryptophan. Some rows have no size entry. The others give once, few or many, or a class for an expanded clone.

cdr3_aa	cdr3_length	v_call	clone_size
CASSSDRVREQYF	13	TRBV6-5	-
CASGTPNTEAFF	12	TRBV6-5	-
CASSLYRGYGVEAFF	15	TRBV28	-
CASIDFAGDTQYF	13	TRBV6-5	once
CASSILDQALPNYGYTF	17	TRBV19	-
CASSSPGVSYEQYF	14	TRBV28	-
CSVRTGSETQYF	12	TRBV29-1	-
CASSQAVNLPLEAFF	15	TRBV4-3	-
CATQAVSTDTQYF	13	TRBV24-1	few
CASSVVQVGGELFF	14	TRBV9	-
CASSPPGQGDSPLHF	15	TRBV18	-
CASSTTSGSTDTQYF	15	TRBV5-1	-
CASSPVGGGGSYEQYF	16	TRBV18	-
CATSDFGGSGPDTQYF	16	TRBV24-1	-
CASSLHSPNTEAFF	14	TRBV19	-
CASRPTASYNSPLHF	15	TRBV2	-
CASSLLLAITGELFF	15	TRBV5-1	-
CASSKEAGGRYEQYF	15	TRBV2	-
CSVDLAFRGTDTQYF	15	TRBV29-1	-
CASSDRGQTGNSPLHF	16	TRBV19	many
CAGRSLAGATDTQYF	15	TRBV30	-
CASSHEGGNQPQHF	14	TRBV4-2	-
CASSPRLAGGSYNEQFF	17	TRBV5-5	-
CASSQGLAGEGGETQYF	17	TRBV5-1	-
CASSWRLAGGRSGANVLTF	19	TRBV6-2/TRBV6-3	-
CASSLYQGDNPEAFF	15	TRBV5-5	-
CASSPQNFLASPYNEQFF	18	TRBV19	-
CASSLGQTIEPQHF	14	TRBV2	-
CASSRDWTSGMDTQYF	16	TRBV27	once
CAWSRNQGTEAFF	13	TRBV30	-
CSAPVLDTQYF	11	TRBV20-1	-
CATDTGGIGELFF	13	TRBV15	-
CASSLGTAGFSPLHF	15	TRBV7-2	-
CASSRTGRWGGYTF	14	TRBV28	-
CAIWGGPNQPQHF	13	TRBV10-3	-
CASSPLAGGPRNEQFF	16	TRBV18	-
CASSLDRGTEAFF	13	TRBV7-9	-
CASSPSGTVLNSPLHF	16	TRBV18	few
CASSLRTGSSYNSPLHF	17	TRBV28	-